Sequencing of this T cell receptor beta chain was carried out in a study of cytomegalovirus exposure and HLA in healthy donors. Points from the study as a whole: TCR beta V- and J-gene trimming, according to a later analysis, was linked to a missense DCLRE1C variant. The classifier reportedly diagnosed cytomegalovirus status with high specificity and sensitivity. The authors enumerated roughly 160 TCR beta chains as linked to cytomegalovirus.

With 3 bases clipped from V and 0 bases from J, the junction kept 8 bases outside the gene matches. The length of the CDR3 is 17 residues. Looked up from germline, CDR1 is SEHNR and CDR2 is FQNEAQ (reference sequence). This clone was counted between two and nine times. The target antigen is unknown. Primers for the PCR totalled 60 Vbeta and 13 Jbeta. Clones were read by immunoSEQ multiplex PCR, and TCRdb kept only the in-frame ones, dropping some. The table includes roughly 100,000 clones, 65% to 75% detected once. Sequencing input: PBMCs. This TCR derives from a female donor in good health and CMV-seronegative. The chain uses TRBV7-9 and TRBJ2-7; TRBD2 aligns across 10 bases. In nucleotides, the CDR3 is TGTGCCAGCAGCTTCACACCCCGGACTAGCGGCTCCTACGAGCAGTACTTC. Amino acids: CASSFTPRTSGSYEQYF. Full variable domain (rest looked up from reference TRBV7-9 and TRBJ2-7): DTGVSQNPRHKITKRGQNVTFRCDPISEHNRLYWYRQTLGQGPEFLTYFQNEAQLEKSRLLSDRFSAERPKGSFSTLEIQRTEQGDSAMYLCASSFTPRTSGSYEQYFGPGTRLTVT.